A selection of T cell receptor beta chains follows, all from one sample in a study of shared clonotypes between healthy human individuals. The data were produced by immunoSEQ multiplex PCR, yet TCRdb's version contains in-frame clones alone and is incomplete. The sample holds about 600,000 clones; about 96% are singletons and the top ten take around 0.06%. Sequenced material: naive CD4+ T cells sorted from blood. These receptors came from a woman aged 25-40 years in good health. Both conserved end residues are part of each CDR3. A D gene is named only where the DNA matches it firmly. Not every row has a clone size; where given, it reads once, few, many or a size class.

j_call clone_size d_call v_call cdr3_aa cdr3_nt
TRBJ1-5 - TRBD1 TRBV6-5 CAVTGEDNQPQHF TGTGCCGTAACAGGGGAGGACAATCAGCCCCAGCATTTT
TRBJ2-7 - - TRBV2 CASQEGGLPAYEQYF TGTGCGTCGCAGGAGGGGGGGCTCCCTGCCTACGAGCAGTACTTC
TRBJ2-1 once TRBD1 TRBV9 CASSGLDRGGLGEQFF TGTGCCAGCAGCGGATTGGACAGGGGAGGCCTTGGTGAGCAGTTCTTC
TRBJ1-6 - - TRBV6-5 CASRPTRGGSPLHF TGTGCCAGCAGGCCAACAAGGGGAGGTTCACCCCTCCACTTT
TRBJ2-7 - TRBD2 TRBV6-5 CASGGLVVSEQYF TGTGCCAGCGGGGGACTAGTAGTCTCCGAGCAGTACTTC
TRBJ2-7 - TRBD2 TRBV28 CASRPTGGTYEQYF TGTGCCAGCCGTCCGACGGGAGGGACCTACGAGCAGTACTTC
TRBJ1-5 - - TRBV7-9 CASSSHGSDQPQHF TGTGCCAGCAGCTCTCATGGGTCGGATCAGCCCCAGCATTTT
TRBJ2-4 - - TRBV28 CASSLEATSLAKNIQYF TGTGCCAGCAGTTTAGAGGCAACAAGTCTAGCCAAAAACATTCAGTACTTC
TRBJ2-7 - - TRBV21-1 CASSPRRGSNEQYF TGTGCCAGCAGCCCTCGGAGGGGGTCCAACGAGCAGTACTTC
TRBJ1-4 - - TRBV6-5 CASSFQGEKLFF TGTGCCAGCAGTTTTCAGGGTGAAAAACTGTTTTTT
TRBJ2-2 - - TRBV28 CASTPASGAVGELFF TGTGCCAGCACCCCGGCATCTGGGGCGGTCGGGGAGCTGTTTTTT
TRBJ2-7 - TRBD1 TRBV27 CASSDRAPYEQYF TGTGCCAGCAGTGACAGGGCCCCCTACGAGCAGTACTTC
TRBJ2-7 - TRBD1 TRBV18 CASSPGTGTYEQYF TGTGCCAGCTCACCAGGGACAGGGACCTACGAGCAGTACTTC
TRBJ2-7 - - TRBV5-1 CASSPRDRYEQYF TGCGCCAGCAGCCCCAGGGATCGGTACGAGCAGTACTTC
TRBJ1-1 - - TRBV7-9 CASSLESLRTEAFF TGTGCCAGCAGCTTAGAGAGTTTAAGGACTGAAGCTTTCTTT
TRBJ1-4 - - TRBV28 CASSLWGATGINEKLFF TGTGCCAGCAGTTTATGGGGGGCCACCGGAATTAATGAAAAACTGTTTTTT
TRBJ2-6 - - TRBV11-2 CASTGPSGANVLTF TGTGCCAGCACCGGGCCCTCTGGGGCCAACGTCCTGACTTTC
TRBJ2-3 - - TRBV4-1 CASSQDRGSVFTDTQYF TGCGCCAGCAGCCAAGATCGCGGTAGTGTCTTCACAGATACGCAGTATTTT
TRBJ1-2 - TRBD1 TRBV6-6 CASIRSGGVGYGYTF TGTGCCAGCATTCGTTCAGGGGGGGTAGGCTATGGCTACACCTTC
TRBJ1-1 once - TRBV14 CASSQALATGVPFF TGTGCCAGCAGCCAAGCCCTGGCTACCGGGGTACCTTTCTTT
TRBJ2-1 - - TRBV5-1 CASSLGPMSNEQFF TGCGCCAGCAGCTTAGGCCCGATGAGCAATGAGCAGTTCTTC
TRBJ2-2 once TRBD2 TRBV16 CASSQSYSGRFTVGELFF TGTGCCAGCAGCCAATCTTACAGCGGGAGGTTCACAGTCGGGGAGCTGTTTTTT
TRBJ1-1 - - TRBV20-1 CSAGPGTEAFF TGCAGTGCAGGACCGGGGACTGAAGCTTTCTTT
TRBJ2-7 - - TRBV19 CASNEDQEYEQYF TGTGCCAGTAATGAGGACCAAGAATACGAGCAGTACTTC
TRBJ1-5 - - TRBV28 CASSLKMPPQHF TGTGCCAGCAGTTTGAAAATGCCGCCCCAGCATTTT
TRBJ2-7 - - TRBV12-1 CASSCGDSGRSNEQYF TGTGCCAGCAGCTGCGGAGATAGCGGGAGGTCTAACGAGCAGTACTTC
TRBJ2-1 - - TRBV15 CATSRDAGGYNEQFF TGTGCCACCAGCAGAGATGCTGGGGGATACAATGAGCAGTTCTTC
TRBJ2-7 - TRBD1 TRBV27 CASSSVGQGSSYEQYF TGTGCCAGCAGTTCCGTAGGACAGGGAAGCTCCTACGAGCAGTACTTC
TRBJ2-7 - TRBD1 TRBV2 CASSVTGGPYEQYF TGTGCCAGCAGTGTTACAGGGGGCCCCTACGAGCAGTACTTC
TRBJ2-5 - TRBD2 TRBV5-1 CASSFASGRAKETQYF TGCGCCAGCAGCTTCGCTAGCGGGAGGGCCAAAGAGACCCAGTACTTC
TRBJ2-5 - - TRBV6-1 CASSENWRETPGTQYF TGTGCCAGCAGTGAAAATTGGAGGGAGACGCCTGGGACCCAGTACTTC
TRBJ1-5 - - TRBV2 CASNFQDSDQPQHF TGTGCCAGCAATTTTCAGGATAGCGATCAGCCCCAGCATTTT
TRBJ2-5 - TRBD1 TRBV28 CASSQGQGLIQETQYF TGTGCCAGCAGTCAAGGACAGGGCTTGATTCAAGAGACCCAGTACTTC
TRBJ2-3 once - TRBV5-1 CASSWDGVSTDTQYF TGCGCCAGCAGCTGGGATGGGGTGAGCACAGATACGCAGTATTTT
TRBJ2-1 - - TRBV7-2 CASSRFLAIPYNEQFF TGTGCCAGCAGCCGATTCCTAGCGATCCCCTACAATGAGCAGTTCTTC
TRBJ2-1 - TRBD2 TRBV5-8 CASRLEGGRAPSYNEQFF TGTGCCAGCAGACTGGAGGGCGGGAGGGCACCCTCCTACAATGAGCAGTTCTTC
TRBJ1-1 - TRBD1 TRBV6-6 CASSYSGTGISFF TGTGCCAGCAGTTACTCTGGGACAGGGATAAGTTTTTTT
TRBJ2-1 - TRBD2 TRBV7-9 CASSPTSGRARNYNEQFF TGTGCCAGCAGCCCGACTAGCGGGAGGGCTCGAAATTACAATGAGCAGTTCTTC
TRBJ1-2 - TRBD1 TRBV10-3 CAISGQGLGYYGYTF TGTGCCATCAGTGGACAGGGGTTGGGGTACTATGGCTACACCTTC
TRBJ1-5 - - TRBV4-1 CASSQGALRDQPQHF TGCGCCAGCAGCCAAGGGGCACTGAGGGATCAGCCCCAGCATTTT
TRBJ1-5 - - TRBV28 CASSPHKRSNQPQHF TGTGCCAGCAGTCCACACAAAAGGAGCAATCAGCCCCAGCATTTT
TRBJ2-5 - - TRBV10-2 CASSDLNRGLETQYF TGCGCCAGCAGTGACCTAAACAGGGGACTCGAGACCCAGTACTTC
TRBJ2-7 - TRBD2 TRBV10-3 CAISAGLPAYEQYF TGTGCCATCAGTGCGGGACTACCCGCCTACGAGCAGTACTTC
TRBJ1-2 - - TRBV7-2 CASSLGGPANYGYTF TGTGCCAGCAGCTTGGGGGGTCCAGCTAACTATGGCTACACCTTC
TRBJ2-2 - TRBD2 TRBV13 CASSPGGLAGRANTGELFF TGTGCCAGCAGTCCCGGGGGCCTAGCGGGAAGAGCGAACACCGGGGAGCTGTTTTTT
TRBJ2-5 - TRBD2 TRBV10-3 CAIRAGGPSGQETQYF TGTGCCATCCGTGCGGGAGGGCCCTCGGGACAAGAGACCCAGTACTTC